This T cell receptor (beta chain) was captured in a study of technical replicates of blood from a handful of donors. The data were produced by immunoSEQ multiplex PCR, yet TCRdb's version contains in-frame clones alone and is incomplete. The sample holds 75,000 to 95,000 clones, just under 95% seen once. This clonotype was sampled from a human donor in good health. What was sequenced was T cells isolated from PBMCs.

CDR3 bases: TGTGCCAGCAGCTTTTTACAGCTCTACGAGCAGTACTTC. It translates to CASSFLQLYEQYF. The rearrangement uses TRBV5-6 and TRBJ2-7; no definite D call. CDR3 length: 13 residues. Germline V gene data show CDR1 as SGHDT and CDR2 as YYEEEE. The germline V and J ends were trimmed by 2 bases and 3 bases, with 9 bases remaining between them.